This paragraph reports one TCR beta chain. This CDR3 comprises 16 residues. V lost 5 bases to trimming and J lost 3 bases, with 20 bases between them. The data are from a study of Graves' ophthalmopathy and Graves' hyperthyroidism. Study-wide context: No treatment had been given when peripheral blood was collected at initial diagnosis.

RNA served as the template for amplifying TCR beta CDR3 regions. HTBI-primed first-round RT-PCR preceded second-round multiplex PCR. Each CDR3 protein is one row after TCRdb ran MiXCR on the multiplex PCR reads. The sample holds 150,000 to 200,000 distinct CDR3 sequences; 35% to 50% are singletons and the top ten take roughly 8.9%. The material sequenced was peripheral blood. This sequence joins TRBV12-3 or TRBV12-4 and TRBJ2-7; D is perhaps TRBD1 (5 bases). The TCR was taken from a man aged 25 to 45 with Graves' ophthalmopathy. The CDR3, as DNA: TGTGCCAGCAGTCCCTCGCGAGACAGTAAATACTACGAGCAGTACTTC. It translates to CASSPSRDSKYYEQYF.